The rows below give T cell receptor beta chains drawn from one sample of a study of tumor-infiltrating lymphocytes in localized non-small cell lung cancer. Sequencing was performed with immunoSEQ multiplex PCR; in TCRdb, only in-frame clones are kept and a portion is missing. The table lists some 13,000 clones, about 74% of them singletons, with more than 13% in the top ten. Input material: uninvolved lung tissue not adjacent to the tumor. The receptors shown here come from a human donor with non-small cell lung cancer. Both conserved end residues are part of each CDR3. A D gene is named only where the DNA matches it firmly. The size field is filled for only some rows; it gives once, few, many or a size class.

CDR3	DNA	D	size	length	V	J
CASSEVGPGHEQYF	TGTGCCAGCAGTGAAGTAGGCCCGGGCCACGAGCAGTACTTC	NA	NA	14	TRBV2	TRBJ2-7
CASNRDGGYTEAFF	TGTGCCAGCAATCGAGACGGTGGGTACACTGAAGCTTTCTTT	NA	NA	14	TRBV2	TRBJ1-1
CASSQGAKETQYF	TGTGCCAGCAGTCAGGGGGCAAAGGAGACCCAGTACTTC	TRBD1	NA	13	TRBV7-8	TRBJ2-5
CAGRASGDYEQYF	TGTGCCGGGAGGGCTAGCGGTGACTACGAGCAGTACTTC	TRBD2	NA	13	TRBV6-1	TRBJ2-7
CASSQHPSTVGSPETQYF	TGTGCCAGCAGCCAACACCCCTCTACGGTCGGGTCTCCAGAGACCCAGTACTTC	NA	NA	18	TRBV4-2	TRBJ2-5
CASSLARTGSSYNSPLHF	TGTGCCAGCAGCTTAGCCCGGACTGGCAGCTCCTATAATTCACCCCTCCACTTT	NA	NA	18	TRBV7-8	TRBJ1-6
CASTLTGSRDTQYF	TGTGCCAGCACTTTAACAGGGTCAAGAGATACGCAGTATTTT	NA	NA	14	TRBV6-5	TRBJ2-3
CASSWGAITYEQYF	TGTGCCAGCAGCTGGGGGGCCATAACCTACGAGCAGTACTTC	NA	few	14	TRBV11-2	TRBJ2-7
CAISEPQGVSYEQYF	TGTGCCATCAGTGAGCCACAGGGGGTTTCCTACGAGCAGTACTTC	TRBD1	NA	15	TRBV10-3	TRBJ2-7
CASSWRQARSYEQYF	TGTGCCAGCAGCTGGAGACAGGCCAGATCCTACGAGCAGTACTTC	NA	NA	15	TRBV5-6	TRBJ2-7